Sequencing of this TCR beta chain was carried out in a study of T cell responses to AZD1222 COVID-19 vaccine. As to this clone: Its antigen is undetermined.

Study-wide results and caveats: Two AZD1222 administrations were followed by greater Spike-specific TCR breadth and depth. Mapped onto spike, vaccine-associated CD4 TCRs spanned it and were dominant at 160-218 and 743-854.

Produced via immunoSEQ multiplex PCR; TCRdb's table is partial and in-frame only. The sample includes under 150,000 clones, about 93% seen only once; the top ten take roughly 5.6%. CDR3 length: 20 residues. CDR1 is PRHDT, CDR2 FYEKMQ, per germline (reference sequence). With V trimmed by 1 base and J by 3 bases, 17 bases remained unmatched. The source is an adult in good health. Sequenced here: peripheral blood, sampled on day 0 of AZD1222 vaccination. This chain connects TRBV13 to TRBJ1-1; 10 bases fit TRBD1. CDR3 amino acids: CASSLATGGQGSGWDTEAFF. The CDR3 DNA follows: TGTGCCAGCAGCTTAGCCACAGGGGGACAGGGGTCTGGTTGGGACACTGAAGCTTTCTTT.